The 10 T cell receptor beta chains below all came from one sample that was sequenced in a study of read filtering for tumor transcriptome and immune sequencing. This library used 300 to 450 ng RNA and molecular barcoded adaptors spanning alpha/delta and beta/gamma chains. TCRdb re-called the reads with MiXCR, one entry per CDR3 protein. This sample has tens of thousands of distinct CDR3 sequences, with around 18% found just once. What was sequenced was a population of CD138-negative cells sorted from bone marrow. The source is a donor aged 40 or over with multiple myeloma.

About this clonotype: This sequence may be a read error, since a much larger clone differs from it by one base. Without the conserved terminal phenylalanine or tryptophan, this CDR3 likely stems from a read error. This rearrangement joins TRBV9 to TRBJ2-7; D remains ambiguous. V gave up 3 bases and J gave up 5 bases, with 18 bases separating them. Germline-derived CDR1 and CDR2 are SGDLS and YYNGEE. The length of the CDR3 is 15 residues. The CDR3 sequence: CASSATWQPWDEQYC. The DNA of the CDR3 is TGTGCCAGCAGCGCTACCTGGCAGCCCTGGGACGAGCAGTACTGC.

This clonotype was found many times. V gene TRBV7-8 combines with J gene TRBJ2-7; D perhaps matches TRBD1 (6 bases). The V gene's germline CDR1 is SGHVS and CDR2 FQNEAQ. This CDR3 has 14 amino acids. V was shortened by 7 bases and J by 0 bases, with 13 bases between the two germline ends. CDR3 in DNA: TGTGCCAGCAAGCAGACAGGTCACTCCTACGAGCAGTACTTC. Protein: CASKQTGHSYEQYF.

With respect to this clonotype: Since a much larger clone is just one base distant, this may be a read error. The V and J genes are TRBV20-1 and TRBJ2-2, with TRBD2 matching 10 bases. V gave up 3 bases and J gave up 7 bases; unmatched junction bases: 5. This CDR3 comprises 14 residues. The germline CDR1 and CDR2 sequences are DFQATT and SNEGSKA (reference sequence). CDR3 DNA: TGCAGTGCTAGGCTAGCGGGAGCAAACGGGGAGCTGTTTTTT. Amino acids: CSARLAGANGELFF.

At least ten counts were recorded for this clonotype. The chain recombines TRBV7-2 with TRBJ1-1; 8 bases are a match to TRBD1. Germline trimming cut 3 bases from V and 3 bases from J; bases unmatched to any gene: 6. The CDR3 sequence is 15 residues long. Germline assignment: CDR1 SGHTA and CDR2 FQGNSA. CDR3 nucleotide sequence: TGTGCCAGCAGCTTGGCAGGACAGGGTTACACTGAAGCTTTCTTT. It codes for CASSLAGQGYTEAFF.

V is TRBV5-1 and J is TRBJ2-2, with TRBD1 matching 9 bases. CDR3 length: 15 residues. V lost 3 bases, J lost 5 bases, and 5 bases stayed unmatched. The germline V gene has CDR1 SGHRS and CDR2 YFSETQ. The DNA for the CDR3 is TGCGCCAGCAGCTCAACGGGACAGGGTACCGGGGAGCTGTTTTTT. It codes for CASSSTGQGTGELFF. Drawing the rest from reference TRBV5-1 and TRBJ2-2, the complete variable domain is KAGVTQTPRYLIKTRGQQVTLSCSPISGHRSVSWYQQTPGQGLQFLFEYFSETQRNKGNFPGRFSGRQFSNSRSEMNVSTLELGDSALYLCASSSTGQGTGELFFGEGSRLTVL.

This clonotype has at least ten counts. The CDR3 is CASSTGPTQYF. The CDR3 nucleotides are TGTGCCAGCAGCACCGGGCCTACGCAGTATTTT. V and J are TRBV27 and TRBJ2-3; D is uncertain. Trimming took off 6 bases at V and 8 bases at J, with 9 bases between the two ends. Germline assignment: CDR1 MNHEY and CDR2 SMNVEV (reference sequence). The CDR3 is made up of 11 amino acids.

V usage is TRBV5-4 and J usage is TRBJ2-1; no clear D. The CDR3 consists of 11 residues. V was clipped by 7 bases and J by 8 bases, with 10 bases between them. Germline V gene sequence: CDR1 SGHNT, CDR2 YYREEE (reference sequence). In DNA, the CDR3 is TGTGCCAGCTGCACGGAAGATGAGCAGTTCTTC. The encoded protein is CASCTEDEQFF.

The V gene is TRBV2, the J gene TRBJ2-7, with no clear D. The CDR3 consists of 14 residues. Germline V gene sequence: CDR1 SNHLY, CDR2 FYNNEI. The V and J ends lost 1 base and 3 bases respectively, with 10 bases between them. Here the CDR3 DNA reads TGTGCCAGCAGTGAAGGGTCGCTAAGCTACGAGCAGTACTTC. The encoded protein is CASSEGSLSYEQYF. Combining the CDR3 with reference TRBV2 and TRBJ2-7 gives the whole variable domain EPEVTQTPSHQVTQMGQEVILRCVPISNHLYFYWYRQILGQKVEFLVSFYNNEISEKSEIFDDQFSVERPDGSNFTLKIRSTKLEDSAMYFCASSEGSLSYEQYFGPGTRLTVT.

This clonotype was recorded at least ten times. The chain carries TRBV2 and TRBJ2-1; the match to TRBD2 covers 13 bases. The germline V gene encodes CDR1 SNHLY and CDR2 FYNNEI. The CDR3 has 15 amino acids. Unmatched junction bases numbered 10, after V lost 8 bases and J lost 9 bases. CDR3 protein: CASAAGTSGIAEQFF. The DNA of the CDR3 is TGTGCCAGCGCAGCCGGGACTAGCGGGATAGCTGAGCAGTTCTTC. Using reference TRBV2 and TRBJ2-1 for the parts outside the CDR3, the full variable domain is EPEVTQTPSHQVTQMGQEVILRCVPISNHLYFYWYRQILGQKVEFLVSFYNNEISEKSEIFDDQFSVERPDGSNFTLKIRSTKLEDSAMYFCASAAGTSGIAEQFFGPGTRLTVL.

This clonotype was detected many times. V usage is TRBV29-1 and J usage is TRBJ2-5; perhaps TRBD1 as D (6 bases). V gave up 8 bases and J gave up 7 bases, with 32 bases separating them. From germline, CDR1 is SQVTM and CDR2 ANQGSEA. CDR3 length equals 17 residues. The CDR3, as DNA: TGCAGCTGCAGGGGTTTCGACCCCCTCGGTTTTATATGGACCCAGTACTTC. Translating it yields CSCRGFDPLGFIWTQYF.